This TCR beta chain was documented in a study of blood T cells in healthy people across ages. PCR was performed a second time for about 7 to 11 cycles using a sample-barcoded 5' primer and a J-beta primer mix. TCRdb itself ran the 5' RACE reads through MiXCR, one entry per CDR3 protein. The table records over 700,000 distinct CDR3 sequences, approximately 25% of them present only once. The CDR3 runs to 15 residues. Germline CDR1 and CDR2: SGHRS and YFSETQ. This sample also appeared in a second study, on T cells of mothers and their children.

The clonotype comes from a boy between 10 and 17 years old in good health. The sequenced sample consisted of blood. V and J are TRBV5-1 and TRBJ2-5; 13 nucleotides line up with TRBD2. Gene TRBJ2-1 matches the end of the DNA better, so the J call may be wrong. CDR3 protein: CASSWTSGSGNEQFF. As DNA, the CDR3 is TGCGCCAGCAGCTGGACTAGCGGGAGTGGGAATGAGCAGTTCTTC.